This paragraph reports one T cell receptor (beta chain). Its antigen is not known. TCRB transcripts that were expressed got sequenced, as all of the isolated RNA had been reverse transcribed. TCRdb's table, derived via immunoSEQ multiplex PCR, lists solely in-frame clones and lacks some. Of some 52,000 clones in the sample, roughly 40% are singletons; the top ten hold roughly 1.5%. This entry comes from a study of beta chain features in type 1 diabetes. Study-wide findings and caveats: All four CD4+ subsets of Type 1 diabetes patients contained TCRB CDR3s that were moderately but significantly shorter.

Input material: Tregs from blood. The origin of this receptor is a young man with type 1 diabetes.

In DNA, the CDR3 is TGCGCCAGCAGCGGGGGGACTAGCGCTAACACAGATACGCAGTATTTT. This gives the protein CASSGGTSANTDTQYF. The chain combines TRBV5-1 with TRBJ2-3, with 10 bases that match TRBD2. The V segment lost 4 bases and the J segment 2 bases; nucleotides outside the gene matches: 7. Germline V gives CDR1 SGHRS, CDR2 YFSETQ. This CDR3 contains 16 residues.